These 31 T cell receptor beta chains were sequenced from one sample in a study of T-cell reconstitution after alpha-beta-depleted transplantation in children. Unique molecular identifiers were incorporated into the prepared TCRbeta library. TCRdb redid the calling of the PCR reads with MiXCR, one entry per CDR3 protein. The sample yields 260,000 or so distinct CDR3 sequences, around 12% seen once. This specimen was PBMCs from the stem cell graft donor, taken from the stem cell graft. The receptors were sampled from a human donor who donated a stem cell graft to a child with acute lymphoblastic leukemia.

This clonotype was detected ten times or more. V is TRBV20-1 and J is TRBJ2-3, with a possible D match to TRBD2 (6 bases). Germline V gives CDR1 DFQATT, CDR2 SNEGSKA (reference sequence). The CDR3 totals 11 residues. Trimming left V 7 bases short and J 6 bases short, with 11 bases between. The CDR3 protein is CSDGEADTQYF. CDR3 nucleotide sequence: TGCAGTGATGGGGAGGCCGATACGCAGTATTTT.

This clonotype was recorded at least ten times. J is TRBJ2-1 and V is TRBV7-2; D unresolved. Germline CDR1 is SGHTA and CDR2 is FQGNSA. The CDR3 contains 15 residues. Between the trimmed V and J ends, which lost 5 bases and 0 bases, there was a span of 11 bases. The CDR3 bases are TGTGCCAGCAGCACCCGTGGGAACTCCTACAATGAGCAGTTCTTC. Its translation is CASSTRGNSYNEQFF.

This clonotype was detected only a few times. The rearrangement links TRBV6-2 or TRBV6-3 to TRBJ2-1; TRBD2 might be the D (6 bases). The V and J ends lost 4 bases and 8 bases respectively, with 18 bases between them. Germline V gene data show CDR1 as MNHEY and CDR2 as SVGEGT. The CDR3 totals 15 residues. The CDR3 is CASSLGLSIRDEQFF. Written as DNA, the CDR3 is TGTGCCAGCAGTTTGGGACTGTCGATCAGGGATGAGCAGTTCTTC.

About this clonotype: The junction and the germline gene differ at one end; a read error may be behind it. This rearrangement joins TRBV5-1 to TRBJ2-3; no clear D. Germline CDR1 is SGHRS and CDR2 is YFSETQ. The length of the CDR3 is 12 residues. The CDR3 spells CASRLVPDTQYF. CDR3 DNA: TGCGCCAGCCGCTTGGTCCCAGATACGCAGTATTTC. The full variable domain, its missing parts supplied by reference TRBV5-1 and TRBJ2-3, is KAGVTQTPRYLIKTRGQQVTLSCSPISGHRSVSWYQQTPGQGLQFLFEYFSETQRNKGNFPGRFSGRQFSNSRSEMNVSTLELGDSALYLCASRLVPDTQYFGPGTRLTVL.

This clonotype was recorded at least ten times. In DNA form, the CDR3 reads TGCAGTGCTAGTAGGGGTCGGGGACAGGTGTATGAAAAACTGTTTTTT. This gives the protein CSASRGRGQVYEKLFF. The chain has TRBV20-1 and TRBJ1-4, with 8 bases identical to TRBD1. The V gene's germline CDR1 is DFQATT and CDR2 SNEGSKA (reference sequence). J was trimmed by 6 bases and V by 3 bases; bases with no gene match: 12. CDR3 length: 16 residues.

This clonotype showed up many times. The V call is TRBV20-1, the J call TRBJ1-1; TRBD1 is a possible D gene (5 bases). Germline CDR1 DFQATT, CDR2 SNEGSKA (reference sequence). V shed 3 bases and J shed 0 bases, with 11 bases lying between them. The CDR3 runs to 14 residues. CDR3 amino acids: CSARGGTLNTEAFF. The CDR3 DNA reads as TGCAGTGCTAGGGGGGGGACGTTGAACACTGAAGCTTTCTTT.

This clonotype was observed at least ten times. V and J are TRBV3-1 and TRBJ1-5; D gene unclear. The germline V and J ends were trimmed by 0 bases and 0 bases, with 12 bases remaining between them. Germline V gene data show CDR1 as LGHDT and CDR2 as YNNKEL (reference sequence). This CDR3 region has 17 residues. CDR3 sequence (DNA): TGTGCCAGCAGCCAAGAACAATCGGCTTCTAGCAATCAGCCCCAGCATTTT. Translated, it gives CASSQEQSASSNQPQHF.

Ten or more counts support this clonotype. The chain uses TRBV27 and TRBJ1-5, with TRBD1 matching over 12 bases. There are 17 residues in the CDR3. V gave up 5 bases and J gave up 1 base; unmatched junction bases: 6. Germline loops: CDR1 MNHEY, CDR2 SMNVEV (reference sequence). CDR3 sequence: CASSPPGQGASNQPQHF. In DNA form, the CDR3 reads TGTGCCAGCAGTCCACCGGGACAGGGGGCCAGCAATCAGCCCCAGCATTTT.

Note on this clonotype: This may be a read error: a much more frequent sequence differs by one nucleotide. The rearrangement uses TRBV9 and TRBJ2-2, with D possibly TRBD2 on 6 matching bases. This CDR3 is built from 16 residues. The germline CDR1 and CDR2 sequences are SGDLS and YYNGEE. The CDR3 coding sequence is TGTGCCAGCAGCGTACCAACGGGAGAAGACACCCGGGAGCTGTTTTTT. Translated, it gives CASSVPTGEDTRELFF.

This clonotype was seen many times. The chain recombines TRBV12-3 or TRBV12-4 with TRBJ2-7; D unresolved. The CDR3 totals 13 residues. Trimming removed 3 bases at V and 0 bases at J, with 6 bases between. DNA for the CDR3: TGTGCCAGCAGTTTTAAAGTCTCCTACGAGCAGTACTTC. This sequence encodes CASSFKVSYEQYF.

This clonotype was detected many times. This chain connects TRBV7-2 to TRBJ2-1; possibly TRBD1 for D (5 bases). Per germline, CDR1 SGHTA and CDR2 FQGNSA. Deletions cut 5 bases from V and 2 bases from J, with 13 bases between. The CDR3 covers 15 residues. CDR3 in amino acids: CASSAGPVAYNEQFF. The CDR3 coding sequence is TGTGCCAGCAGCGCAGGGCCTGTGGCCTACAATGAGCAGTTCTTC.

This clonotype came up many times. The chain links TRBV6-2 or TRBV6-3 to TRBJ2-1; tentatively, D is TRBD1 or TRBD2 (5 bases each). This CDR3 contains 17 residues. Germline assignment: CDR1 MNHEY and CDR2 SVGEGT. Trimming cost V 3 bases and J 6 bases, with 21 bases left between them. CDR3: CASSYSPGADNGNEQFF. The CDR3 bases are TGTGCCAGCAGTTATTCCCCCGGGGCCGACAACGGCAATGAGCAGTTCTTC.

This clonotype was seen many times. The chain is built from TRBV12-3 or TRBV12-4 and TRBJ1-2; D might be TRBD1 (6 bases). The CDR3 sequence is 14 residues long. V lost 5 bases and J lost 4, with 14 bases in between. The CDR3 DNA follows: TGTGCCAGCAGTATCAACAGGGCAGGCTATGGCTACACCTTC. Translation gives CASSINRAGYGYTF.

In its sample, this clonotype was seen many times. This chain joins TRBV11-2 and TRBJ1-5; TRBD1 might be the D (5 bases). Germline V gene lookup returns CDR1 SGHAT and CDR2 FQNNGV. Trimming shortened V by 3 bases and J by 4 bases, and 13 bases separated the two germline ends. This CDR3 spans 15 amino acids. The CDR3 DNA is TGTGCCAGCAGCTTTGCAAGGGGAGTTAATCAGCCCCAGCATTTT. It yields the protein CASSFARGVNQPQHF.

In its sample, this clonotype was seen a few times. The rearrangement joins TRBV4-3 to TRBJ1-1, with D perhaps TRBD1 (6 bases). V was cut by 2 bases and J by 11 bases, with 21 bases left in between. CDR1 is LGHNA and CDR2 is YSLEER in the germline V gene. The CDR3 spans 15 residues. The CDR3 region has the DNA TGCGCCAGCAGCCAACGGACGACAGGCCTTGTTGAGGCTTTCTTT. It codes for CASSQRTTGLVEAFF.

The sample holds many counts of this clonotype. The chain carries TRBV9 and TRBJ2-5; D is ambiguous. Germline values: CDR1 SGDLS, CDR2 YYNGEE. V dropped 4 bases and J dropped 3 bases, with 13 bases sitting between them. This CDR3 is 14 amino acids long. The CDR3 DNA reads as TGTGCCAGCAGCCTTAGTGGACGGAAAGAGACCCAGTACTTC. This gives the protein CASSLSGRKETQYF.

This clonotype was seen at least ten times. This sequence joins TRBV7-9 and TRBJ2-3; the D is unclear. The CDR3 length is 15 residues. Trimming pared 4 bases from V and 2 bases from J, leaving 13 bases between. Germline assignment: CDR1 SEHNR and CDR2 FQNEAQ (reference sequence). CDR3 DNA sequence: TGTGCCAGCAGCTACCTCGGAGACGTCACAGATACGCAGTATTTT. This translates into CASSYLGDVTDTQYF.

This clonotype was seen repeatedly, ten times or more. The rearrangement uses TRBV9 and TRBJ2-5; either TRBD1 or TRBD2 may supply D (6 bases each). Looked up from germline, CDR1 is SGDLS and CDR2 is YYNGEE. The ends were cut back, 3 bases at V and 3 bases at J, with 15 bases in the middle. This CDR3 has 15 amino acids. This CDR3 reads CASSARDRREETQYF. The CDR3 DNA reads TGTGCCAGCAGCGCTAGAGACAGGAGGGAAGAGACCCAGTACTTC.

This clonotype has a count of ten or more. The V and J genes are TRBV29-1 and TRBJ2-2, with 7 bases matching TRBD1. The CDR3 loop spans 13 amino acids. CDR1 and CDR2 (germline): SQVTM, ANQGSEA. Losses at the gene ends were 5 bases for V and 5 bases for J; bases not matched to a gene: 5. The CDR3 DNA is TGCAGCGTTCACACCAGGGGGACCGGGGAGCTGTTTTTT. As protein: CSVHTRGTGELFF.

This clonotype was seen repeatedly, ten times or more. This chain connects TRBV29-1 to TRBJ1-2, with no clear D. The germline V and J ends were trimmed by 7 bases and 2 bases, with 8 bases remaining between them. The CDR3 extends over 11 amino acids. Germline CDR1 reads SQVTM; CDR2 reads ANQGSEA. The CDR3 protein is CSAADNYGYTF. CDR3 sequence (DNA): TGCAGCGCCGCAGACAACTATGGCTACACCTTC.

About this clonotype itself: A read error may be the cause here, since a much bigger clone is one base away. This chain joins TRBV20-1 and TRBJ2-6, with a tentative D call TRBD1 (5 bases). The V and J ends lost 0 bases and 3 bases respectively, with 9 bases between them. The CDR3 is 15 residues long. CDR1 is DFQATT, CDR2 SNEGSKA, per germline (reference sequence). The CDR3: CSARDQGYGANVLTF. CDR3 DNA: TGCAGTGCTAGAGATCAGGGCTATGGGGCCAACGTCCTGACTTTC.

This clonotype was detected ten times or more. V gene TRBV7-2 combines with J gene TRBJ2-2; no definite D call. The CDR3 consists of 12 residues. V was trimmed by 4 bases and J by 7 bases, leaving 7 bases between them. Germline CDR1 SGHTA, CDR2 FQGNSA. The CDR3 spells CASSYGLGELFF. The CDR3 nucleotides read TGTGCCAGCAGCTACGGCCTCGGGGAGCTGTTTTTT.

The sample holds many counts of this clonotype. The rearrangement links TRBV5-1 to TRBJ2-5; D remains ambiguous. The CDR3 sequence is 13 residues long. Germline CDR1 SGHRS, CDR2 YFSETQ. V gave up 0 bases and J gave up 5 bases, with 8 bases separating them. The DNA of the CDR3 is TGCGCCAGCAGCTTGGTGAGCAGGGAGACCCAGTACTTC. Protein: CASSLVSRETQYF.

This clonotype was picked up many times. The rearrangement links TRBV20-1 to TRBJ2-3; D call uncertain. This CDR3 has 13 amino acids. Germline V gene lookup returns CDR1 DFQATT and CDR2 SNEGSKA (reference sequence). Trimming took 5 bases from V and 2 from J, leaving 11 bases between them. The CDR3 sequence is CSAPGDNTDTQYF. CDR3 nucleotide sequence: TGCAGTGCTCCTGGCGACAACACAGATACGCAGTATTTT.

This clonotype appeared a single time. CDR3 region: CASSQQTGSTGELFF. The CDR3 coding sequence is TGTGCCAGCAGCCAGCAGACAGGATCCACCGGGGAGCTGTTTTTT. V is TRBV7-6 and J is TRBJ2-2; a possible D gene is TRBD1 (6 bases). Germline V gene sequence: CDR1 SGHVS, CDR2 FNYEAQ. V shed 5 bases and J shed 4 bases, with 14 bases lying between them. CDR3 length equals 15 residues.

This clonotype was found many times. The V gene is TRBV19, the J gene TRBJ1-1, with 11 bases aligning to TRBD1. This CDR3 has 14 residues. With 5 bases clipped from V and 4 bases from J, the junction kept 3 bases outside the gene matches. Per the germline V gene, CDR1 is LNHDA and CDR2 is SQIVND (reference sequence). The CDR3 nucleotides read TGTGCCAGTAGTGTGGGGACAGGGGGCACTGAAGCTTTCTTT. This translates into CASSVGTGGTEAFF. The full variable domain, completed using reference TRBV19 and TRBJ1-1, is DGGITQSPKYLFRKEGQNVTLSCEQNLNHDAMYWYRQDPGQGLRLIYYSQIVNDFQKGDIAEGYSVSREKKESFPLTVTSAQKNPTAFYLCASSVGTGGTEAFFGQGTRLTVV.

This clonotype was seen many times. The chain carries TRBV5-1 and TRBJ2-5, with a possible D match to TRBD1 (6 bases). The germline V and J ends were trimmed by 0 bases and 1 base, with 13 bases remaining between them. The CDR3 totals 16 residues. Germline-derived CDR1 and CDR2 are SGHRS and YFSETQ. CDR3 amino acids: CASSLVGQVVQETQYF. The CDR3 DNA sequence: TGCGCCAGCAGCTTGGTGGGACAAGTGGTCCAAGAGACCCAGTACTTC.

The table lists this clonotype with many counts. V is TRBV11-2 and J is TRBJ2-1; D is unclear. V was pared by 5 bases and J by 2 bases, with 10 bases between. This CDR3 spans 14 amino acids. Germline V CDR1 and CDR2: SGHAT, FQNNGV. CDR3 in amino acids: CASSLNPTYNEQFF. Written as DNA, the CDR3 is TGTGCCAGCAGCCTAAACCCTACCTACAATGAGCAGTTCTTC.

This chain links TRBV29-1 with TRBJ1-6; D is possibly TRBD1 (6 bases). Trimming took 6 bases from V and 9 from J, leaving 15 bases between them. There are 13 residues in the CDR3. Germline values: CDR1 SQVTM, CDR2 ANQGSEA. This CDR3 is CSVRQEPSSPLHF. Here the CDR3 DNA reads TGCAGCGTACGACAGGAACCCAGTTCACCCCTCCACTTT.

This clonotype has ten or more counts. This rearrangement joins TRBV29-1 to TRBJ2-1; tentatively, D is TRBD2 (6 bases). CDR1 and CDR2 from the germline V gene are SQVTM and ANQGSEA. The CDR3 sequence is 14 residues long. Trimming removed 8 bases at V and 0 bases at J, with 14 bases between. The CDR3 sequence: CSHTGLSSYNEQFF. CDR3 nucleotide sequence: TGCAGCCACACGGGACTGAGCTCCTACAATGAGCAGTTCTTC.

The table lists this clonotype with many counts. The chain's CDR3 is CASSYRGGSNEQFF. The DNA of the CDR3 is TGTGCCAGCAGTTACCGTGGGGGTTCCAATGAGCAGTTCTTC. The V call is TRBV6-2 or TRBV6-3, the J call TRBJ2-1; D tentatively fits TRBD1 or TRBD2 (5 bases each). From germline, CDR1 is MNHEY and CDR2 SVGEGT. V was cut by 2 bases and J by 6 bases, with 11 bases left in between. The CDR3 contains 14 residues.